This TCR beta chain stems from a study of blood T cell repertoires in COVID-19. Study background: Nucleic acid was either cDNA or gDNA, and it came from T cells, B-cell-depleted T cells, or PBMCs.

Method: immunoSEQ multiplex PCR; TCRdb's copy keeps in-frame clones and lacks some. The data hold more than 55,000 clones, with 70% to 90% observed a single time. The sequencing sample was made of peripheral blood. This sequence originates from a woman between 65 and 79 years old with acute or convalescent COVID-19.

CDR3 nucleotide sequence: TGTGCCAGCAGCCCGGGACAATCGAACACTGAAGCTTTCTTT. It yields the protein CASSPGQSNTEAFF. This rearrangement joins TRBV7-9 to TRBJ1-1; possibly TRBD1 for D (6 bases). The CDR3 is 14 residues long. Trimming took off 5 bases at V and 1 base at J, with 11 bases between the two ends. Germline V gene lookup returns CDR1 SEHNR and CDR2 FQNEAQ (reference sequence).